The 27 T cell receptor beta chains below come from one sample, sequenced in a study of cytomegalovirus exposure and HLA in healthy donors. Generated by immunoSEQ multiplex PCR, the TCRdb table keeps only in-frame clones and is missing some. The profile covers about 110,000 clones, with approximately 90% appearing a single time and over 1.3% taken by the ten largest. The sample comprised PBMCs. The receptors come from a woman in her thirties in good health and CMV-seropositive.

The chain carries TRBV30 and TRBJ1-6, with 11 bases matching TRBD1. The CDR3 covers 14 residues. Germline-derived CDR1 and CDR2 are GTSNPN and SVGIG (reference sequence). V shed 3 bases and J 9 bases; nucleotides not matched to a gene: 4. The CDR3 DNA reads as TGTGCCTGGAGCGTCGGGACAGGGGGTTCACCCCTCCACTTT. It yields the protein CAWSVGTGGSPLHF.

This chain uses TRBV10-3 with TRBJ2-3; 9 bases are a match to TRBD2. Looked up from germline, CDR1 is ENHRY and CDR2 is SYGVKD. The CDR3 loop spans 14 amino acids. The junction had 4 bases not matched to a gene; V was cut back by 4 bases and J by 5 bases. For the CDR3, the DNA is TGTGCCATCAGTGTTGAACTAGCGGGAGATACGCAGTATTTT. It translates to CAISVELAGDTQYF.

This clone was detected once. This chain joins TRBV10-3 and TRBJ2-7; weak D call: TRBD2 (5 bases). Trimming cost V 10 bases and J 4 bases, with 20 bases left between them. Per germline, CDR1 ENHRY and CDR2 SYGVKD. The CDR3 loop spans 14 amino acids. CDR3 DNA: TGTGCCACTCCCCCCGGAGGTCCTGGGTACGAGCAGTACTTC. Translating gives CATPPGGPGYEQYF.

J is TRBJ2-7 and V is TRBV7-6; TRBD2 matches at 11 bases. V lost 4 bases to trimming and J lost 4 bases; unmatched junction nucleotides: 9. Germline CDR1 is SGHVS and CDR2 is FNYEAQ. This CDR3 spans 16 amino acids. The CDR3 region is CASSSLAGGHVYEQYF. CDR3 DNA sequence: TGTGCCAGCAGCTCCTTAGCGGGGGGGCATGTTTACGAGCAGTACTTC.

This chain connects TRBV13 to TRBJ2-2; 14 nucleotides match TRBD2. The J segment lost 6 bases and the V segment lost 4 bases, leaving 4 bases of the junction unmatched. This CDR3 has 16 amino acids. The germline gives CDR1 PRHDT, CDR2 FYEKMQ (reference sequence). The CDR3 sequence is CASSSGLAGGPGELFF. The DNA of the CDR3 is TGTGCCAGCAGCTCAGGACTAGCGGGAGGACCCGGGGAGCTGTTTTTT.

This clone was detected once. The chain is built from TRBV5-1 and TRBJ2-1, with 8 positions matching TRBD1. Trimming removed 7 bases from V and 10 bases from J; junction bases left unmatched: 10. Per the germline V gene, CDR1 is SGHRS and CDR2 is YFSETQ. CDR3 length: 13 amino acids. CDR3 residues: CASQRQGAGEQFF. The DNA for the CDR3 is TGCGCCAGCCAAAGGCAGGGGGCTGGAGAGCAGTTCTTC.

The V call is TRBV11-2, the J call TRBJ2-2; TRBD1 matches at 8 bases. Losses at the gene ends were 4 bases for V and 3 bases for J; bases not matched to a gene: 4. Germline V gives CDR1 SGHAT, CDR2 FQNNGV. The length of the CDR3 is 15 residues. The CDR3 is CASSSGTGYTGELFF. The CDR3 DNA sequence: TGTGCCAGCAGCTCGGGGACAGGATACACCGGGGAGCTGTTTTTT.

This rearrangement joins TRBV7-2 to TRBJ2-1; 12 bases are shared with TRBD2. The CDR3 spans 16 residues. The V gene end was trimmed by 3 bases and the J gene end by 6 bases; junction bases not matched to a gene: 6. The germline gives CDR1 SGHTA, CDR2 FQGNSA. This CDR3 reads CASSFRTSGGINEQFF. CDR3 in DNA: TGTGCCAGCAGCTTCCGTACTAGCGGGGGGATCAATGAGCAGTTCTTC. The whole variable domain, remainder taken from reference TRBV7-2 and TRBJ2-1, is GAGVSQSPSNKVTEKGKDVELRCDPISGHTALYWYRQSLGQGLEFLIYFQGNSAPDKSGLPSDRFSAERTGGSVSTLTIQRTQQEDSAVYLCASSFRTSGGINEQFFGPGTRLTVL.

The chain employs TRBV7-9 and TRBJ1-2, with 7 bases that match TRBD1. From germline, CDR1 is SEHNR and CDR2 FQNEAQ (reference sequence). Trimming removed 0 bases from V and 0 bases from J; junction bases left unmatched: 4. This CDR3 has 16 amino acids. Here the CDR3 DNA reads TGTGCCAGCAGCTTAGCGCGGGACAGAGCTAACTATGGCTACACCTTC. It yields the protein CASSLARDRANYGYTF.

This clone appeared once. The rearrangement links TRBV4-3 to TRBJ2-2, with 15 bases lining up with TRBD2. Germline CDR1 LGHNA, CDR2 YSLEER. The CDR3 is 19 amino acids. The trim removed 0 bases at V and 6 bases at J, leaving 8 bases unmatched. CDR3 in amino acids: CASSQDYGLAGGHAGELFF. The DNA for the CDR3 is TGCGCCAGCAGCCAAGATTATGGACTAGCGGGAGGGCACGCCGGGGAGCTGTTTTTT.

V gene TRBV11-2 combines with J gene TRBJ2-7, with TRBD2 as a possible D gene (7 bases). The CDR3 runs to 15 residues. Germline V lookup: CDR1 SGHAT, CDR2 FQNNGV. The V gene lost 8 bases and the J gene lost 3 bases, with 20 bases spanning the gap. CDR3 protein: CASLPMAGARYEQYF. CDR3 in DNA: TGTGCCAGCCTTCCGATGGCGGGGGCTCGCTACGAGCAGTACTTC.

This clone was found once. V gene TRBV27 combines with J gene TRBJ2-1; TRBD2 agrees at 16 bases. Germline V gives CDR1 MNHEY, CDR2 SMNVEV (reference sequence). Germline trimming cut 3 bases from V and 7 bases from J; bases unmatched to any gene: 9. This CDR3 has 18 amino acids. The CDR3 region is CASSFNPGLAGGGNEQFF. CDR3 sequence (DNA): TGTGCCAGCAGTTTCAACCCGGGACTAGCGGGAGGGGGGAATGAGCAGTTCTTC.

This clone was found once. The genes are TRBV5-1 and TRBJ1-1; possible D gene TRBD1, 5 bases. V lost 0 bases and J lost 2, with 14 bases in between. The CDR3 length is 16 residues. CDR1 SGHRS and CDR2 YFSETQ come from the germline V gene. CDR3 region: CASSLEGRGFNTEAFF. In DNA, the CDR3 is TGCGCCAGCAGCTTGGAAGGTAGGGGATTTAACACTGAAGCTTTCTTT.

This chain links TRBV9 with TRBJ1-4, with a possible D match to TRBD1 (6 bases). The V gene's germline CDR1 is SGDLS and CDR2 YYNGEE. CDR3 length: 15 amino acids. V was shortened by 4 bases and J by 11 bases, with 21 bases between the two germline ends. The CDR3: CASSSEQGGTRKLFF. The CDR3 DNA sequence: TGTGCCAGCAGCTCCGAACAGGGCGGTACGAGGAAACTGTTTTTT.

The J gene is TRBJ1-1, the V gene TRBV29-1; the match to TRBD1 covers 7 bases. Germline V gene lookup returns CDR1 SQVTM and CDR2 ANQGSEA. Trimming took 7 bases from V and 4 from J; bases not matched to a gene: 9. The CDR3 is made up of 13 amino acids. The CDR3 region is CSAQQGQVTEAFF. In DNA form, the CDR3 reads TGCAGCGCACAACAGGGGCAGGTCACTGAAGCTTTCTTT.

This clone was recorded only once. The rearrangement uses TRBV12-5 and TRBJ2-2, with D uncertain. This CDR3 is built from 19 residues. The V end was cut by 0 bases, the J end by 0 bases, with 17 bases between. In germline, CDR1 is LGHNT, CDR2 FRNRAP. The CDR3 sequence: CASGLVRKTENANTGELFF. DNA for the CDR3: TGTGCTAGTGGTTTGGTACGTAAAACGGAGAACGCGAACACCGGGGAGCTGTTTTTT. The whole variable domain, filled in from reference TRBV12-5 and TRBJ2-2, reads DARVTQTPRHKVTEMGQEVTMRCQPILGHNTVFWYRQTMMQGLELLAYFRNRAPLDDSGMPKDRFSAEMPDATLATLKIQPSEPRDSAVYFCASGLVRKTENANTGELFFGEGSRLTVL.

This clone was detected only once. V gene TRBV5-5 combines with J gene TRBJ2-7; D may be TRBD2 (6 bases). This CDR3 is built from 14 residues. Looked up from germline, CDR1 is SGHKS and CDR2 is YYEKEE (reference sequence). The germline V and J ends were trimmed by 0 bases and 1 base, with 8 bases remaining between them. The CDR3 nucleotides are TGTGCCAGCAGCTTGGGAGGGAGGTCCTACGAGCAGTACTTC. This codes for CASSLGGRSYEQYF.

V is TRBV29-1 and J is TRBJ2-1; no reliable D call. Germline CDR1 SQVTM, CDR2 ANQGSEA. Trimming removed 4 bases at V and 0 bases at J, with 7 bases between. The CDR3 consists of 13 residues. The CDR3 loop is CSVGQDSYNEQFF. DNA for the CDR3: TGCAGCGTTGGTCAGGACTCCTACAATGAGCAGTTCTTC.

V gene TRBV7-9 combines with J gene TRBJ2-1; 10 bases match TRBD2. CDR1 is SEHNR and CDR2 is FQNEAQ in the germline V gene (reference sequence). V lost 4 bases and J lost 9; bases outside the gene matches: 12. The CDR3 loop spans 16 amino acids. In DNA form, the CDR3 reads TGTGCCAGCAGCTCGGTAGCGGGGGGATATTCGGGTGAGCAGTTCTTC. Residues: CASSSVAGGYSGEQFF.

V is TRBV5-1 and J is TRBJ2-1; 7 bases are shared with TRBD1. V trimming: 4 bases; J trimming: 13 bases; junction bases outside the gene matches: 5. This CDR3 has 11 residues. Germline V CDR1 and CDR2: SGHRS, YFSETQ. CDR3 amino acids: CASSTGTVQFF. CDR3 in DNA: TGCGCCAGCAGCACCGGGACAGTTCAGTTCTTC.

V usage is TRBV27 and J usage is TRBJ1-4; TRBD1 matches at 9 bases. CDR1 MNHEY and CDR2 SMNVEV come from the germline V gene (reference sequence). With 8 bases clipped from V and 5 bases from J, the junction kept 6 bases outside the gene matches. CDR3 length: 14 amino acids. The CDR3 sequence: CASSAGQGNEKLFF. As DNA, the CDR3 is TGTGCCAGCTCGGCGGGACAGGGAAATGAAAAACTGTTTTTT.

The chain recombines TRBV7-6 with TRBJ2-7, with 9 bases that match TRBD1. V lost 5 bases to trimming and J lost 9 bases; unmatched junction nucleotides: 11. Germline loops: CDR1 SGHVS, CDR2 FNYEAQ. This CDR3 comprises 14 residues. As DNA, the CDR3 is TGTGCCAGCAGCCCCGACAGGGGGGTCTCCGCGCAGTACTTC. It translates to CASSPDRGVSAQYF.

The V call is TRBV9, the J call TRBJ2-2, with TRBD2 matching over 9 bases. V lost 4 bases and J lost 6; bases outside the gene matches: 13. Germline V gene lookup returns CDR1 SGDLS and CDR2 YYNGEE. CDR3 length: 17 amino acids. The CDR3 spells CASSLGVAGEVAGELFF. CDR3 DNA: TGTGCCAGCAGCCTCGGGGTAGCGGGGGAGGTCGCCGGGGAGCTGTTTTTT.

This chain uses TRBV11-2 with TRBJ2-5, with unresolved D. Trimming took 1 base from V and 5 from J, leaving 5 bases between them. This CDR3 spans 12 amino acids. The germline V gene encodes CDR1 SGHAT and CDR2 FQNNGV. CDR3 in DNA: TGTGCCAGCAGCTTAGGTCTGGAGACCCAGTACTTC. It specifies CASSLGLETQYF.

The chain employs TRBV5-8 and TRBJ2-1, with 10 bases identical to TRBD1. V trimming: 3 bases; J trimming: 5 bases; junction bases outside the gene matches: 5. Germline values: CDR1 SGHTS, CDR2 YDEGEE. This CDR3 spans 15 amino acids. The CDR3 spells CASSYGTGDDNEQFF. Here the CDR3 DNA reads TGTGCCAGCAGCTACGGGACAGGGGACGACAATGAGCAGTTCTTC.

The chain links TRBV4-3 to TRBJ1-3; maybe TRBD1 (6 bases). This CDR3 comprises 15 residues. V was clipped by 0 bases and J by 2 bases, with 8 bases between them. Germline V CDR1 and CDR2: LGHNA, YSLEER. The CDR3 loop is CASSQDPGAGNTIYF. The DNA for the CDR3 is TGCGCCAGCAGCCAAGATCCAGGGGCTGGAAACACCATATATTTT.

This chain connects TRBV7-9 to TRBJ2-7, with D possibly TRBD1 on 5 matching bases. CDR1 is SEHNR and CDR2 is FQNEAQ in the germline V gene (reference sequence). The CDR3 is 13 amino acids. The ends were cut back, 5 bases at V and 1 base at J, with 9 bases in the middle. CDR3 DNA: TGTGCCAGCAGCCCTGGGGCTTCCTACGAGCAGTACTTC. This encodes CASSPGASYEQYF.